The 21 T cell receptor beta chains below were found in one sample sequenced in a study of blood T cell repertoires in COVID-19. Method: immunoSEQ multiplex PCR; TCRdb's copy keeps in-frame clones and lacks some. The sample consists of about 270,000 clones, 85% to 95% of them appearing once. The sample consisted of PBMCs or T cells enriched from blood (not recorded which). These receptors came from a man aged 35-49 years who had been exposed to COVID-19.

The V call is TRBV28, the J call TRBJ2-7; 9 nucleotides agree with TRBD2. The CDR3 spans 14 residues. The germline gives CDR1 MDHEN, CDR2 SYDVKM. V trimming: 2 bases; J trimming: 10 bases; junction bases outside the gene matches: 9. CDR3 sequence reads: CASSLVAGDLGQYF. The CDR3 bases are TGTGCCAGCAGTTTAGTAGCGGGAGACTTAGGACAGTACTTC.

J is TRBJ2-1 and V is TRBV11-2; D might be TRBD2 (6 bases). The CDR3 has 18 residues. The V end lost 5 bases, the J end lost 0 bases, and 20 bases lay between the germline ends. The V gene's germline CDR1 is SGHAT and CDR2 FQNNGV. DNA for the CDR3: TGTGCCAGCAGCCCCCGGGATAGCGGCGCGAGCTCCTACAATGAGCAGTTCTTC. Its protein product is CASSPRDSGASSYNEQFF.

The chain combines TRBV11-2 with TRBJ1-2; 9 nucleotides line up with TRBD1. J lost 9 bases, V lost 0 bases, and 5 bases had no gene match. This CDR3 is built from 14 residues. The V gene's germline CDR1 is SGHAT and CDR2 FQNNGV. CDR3 in DNA: TGTGCCAGCAGCTTAGATTCGACAGGGGGACGCTACACCTTC. It encodes CASSLDSTGGRYTF.

This chain links TRBV11-2 with TRBJ2-7, with 9 bases that match TRBD1. Germline-derived CDR1 and CDR2 are SGHAT and FQNNGV. This CDR3 has 11 amino acids. V lost 4 bases and J lost 11; bases outside the gene matches: 3. The CDR3 nucleotides read TGTGCCAGCAGCTACGGACAGGGGAAGTACTTC. Translated, it gives CASSYGQGKYF.

The V call is TRBV3-1 (or the pseudogene TRBV3-2), the J call TRBJ2-7; 7 nucleotides match TRBD1. J lost 2 bases, V lost 4 bases, and 11 bases had no gene match. The CDR3 has 16 amino acids. Per germline, CDR1 LGHDT and CDR2 YNNKEL (reference sequence). CDR3 loop: CASSRVGGQAPYEQYF. The CDR3 nucleotides are TGTGCCAGCAGCCGAGTTGGCGGACAGGCCCCCTACGAGCAGTACTTC.

This rearrangement joins TRBV7-3 to TRBJ1-2; 10 positions agree with TRBD1. J lost 6 bases, V lost 3 bases, and 1 base had no gene match. The germline V gene encodes CDR1 SGHTA and CDR2 FQGTGA. CDR3 length: 13 residues. CDR3 residues: CASSFGTGDGYTF. The CDR3 DNA reads TGTGCCAGCAGCTTTGGGACAGGGGATGGCTACACCTTC.

The rearrangement links TRBV6-6 to TRBJ2-7; D may be TRBD1 (6 bases). V shed 0 bases and J shed 4 bases, with 13 bases lying between them. This CDR3 is 15 amino acids long. CDR1 is MNHNY, CDR2 SVGAGI, per germline (reference sequence). In nucleotides, the CDR3 is TGTGCCAGCAGTTACTCAGAGAGGGGGAGATACGAGCAGTACTTC. Translated, it gives CASSYSERGRYEQYF.

The chain couples TRBV28 to TRBJ1-5; D uncertain. V lost 6 bases, J lost 0 bases, and 12 bases lay in between. This CDR3 spans 15 amino acids. Per the germline V gene, CDR1 is MDHEN and CDR2 is SYDVKM. CDR3 loop: CASREDTYSNQPQHF. CDR3 sequence (DNA): TGTGCCAGCAGGGAGGATACCTATAGCAATCAGCCCCAGCATTTT.

The chain employs TRBV7-9 and TRBJ1-1, with 7 bases aligning to TRBD1. V shed 5 bases and J 4 bases; nucleotides not matched to a gene: 7. The CDR3 totals 14 residues. Germline V CDR1 and CDR2: SEHNR, FQNEAQ (reference sequence). The DNA of the CDR3 is TGTGCCAGCAGCCCGGGACAGCTCTTCACTGAAGCTTTCTTT. Encoded protein: CASSPGQLFTEAFF.

This clone appeared many times. The chain joins TRBV2 to TRBJ1-5; D uncertain. Germline CDR1 is SNHLY and CDR2 is FYNNEI. Deletions cut 2 bases from V and 1 base from J, with 3 bases between. CDR3 length equals 13 residues. Written as DNA, the CDR3 is TGTGCCAGCAGTGAATCAAGCAATCAGCCCCAGCATTTT. This codes for CASSESSNQPQHF.

The chain couples TRBV6-5 to TRBJ2-7; TRBD1 matches at 8 bases. CDR1 MNHEY and CDR2 SVGAGI come from the germline V gene. The J segment lost 2 bases and the V segment lost 2 bases, leaving 8 bases of the junction unmatched. The CDR3 totals 16 residues. CDR3 in DNA: TGTGCCAGCAGTTACACGGGACAGGTCCCAACCTACGAGCAGTACTTC. It encodes CASSYTGQVPTYEQYF.

CDR3 bases: TGTGCCAGCAGTCGGCTAGCGGGAGCCGGGGAGCTGTTTTTT. Its protein product is CASSRLAGAGELFF. This sequence joins TRBV6-2 or TRBV6-3 and TRBJ2-2, with 10 bases fitting TRBD2. The CDR3 is 14 residues long. Germline loops: CDR1 MNHEY, CDR2 SVGEGT. V lost 5 bases and J lost 6; bases outside the gene matches: 3.

The CDR3 DNA reads TGTGCCACCAGCAGAGATATTGACAGTCCCTATGGCTACACCTTC. Protein product: CATSRDIDSPYGYTF. The chain uses TRBV15 and TRBJ1-2, with a possible D match to TRBD1 (5 bases). Trimming shortened V by 0 bases and J by 4 bases, and 12 bases separated the two germline ends. This CDR3 comprises 15 residues. CDR1 is LNHNV and CDR2 is YYDKDF in the germline V gene (reference sequence).

Concerning this clone: Other DNA sequences of this sample code for an identical CDR3. DNA of the CDR3: TGTGCCAGTAGTATTGGACGGGGCTACGAGCAGTACTTC. Amino acid sequence: CASSIGRGYEQYF. This chain uses TRBV19 with TRBJ2-7; possible D gene TRBD2, 5 bases. Trimming cost V 3 bases and J 3 bases, with 9 bases left between them. CDR1 is LNHDA and CDR2 is SQIVND in the germline V gene (reference sequence). The CDR3 loop spans 13 amino acids.

The rearrangement uses TRBV9 and TRBJ1-3; D is perhaps TRBD1 (6 bases). Germline loops: CDR1 SGDLS, CDR2 YYNGEE. The CDR3 length is 14 residues. V lost 3 bases to trimming and J lost 3 bases, with 10 bases between them. The CDR3 sequence: CASSAGTLGNTIYF. CDR3 DNA sequence: TGTGCCAGCAGCGCCGGGACACTTGGAAACACCATATATTTT.

The J gene is TRBJ2-7, the V gene TRBV11-1, with D perhaps TRBD2 (8 bases). V was pared by 5 bases and J by 4 bases, with 21 bases between. Germline CDR1 SGHAT, CDR2 FQDESV (reference sequence). CDR3 size: 16 residues. This CDR3 is CASSRSGGTVYYEQYF. The DNA of the CDR3 is TGTGCCAGCAGCCGCTCGGGAGGGACAGTTTATTACGAGCAGTACTTC.

This chain links TRBV4-1 with TRBJ1-1; 12 positions agree with TRBD1. Germline V gene data show CDR1 as MGHRA and CDR2 as YSYEKL. This CDR3 has 16 amino acids. The trim removed 1 base at V and 6 bases at J, leaving 6 bases unmatched. The CDR3 loop reads CASSQVTGTGGSEAFF. The CDR3 DNA sequence: TGCGCCAGCAGCCAAGTGACCGGGACAGGGGGCTCTGAAGCTTTCTTT.

CDR3 loop: CATSGAGKDTDTQYF. CDR3 nucleotides: TGTGCCACCAGTGGGGCGGGGAAAGACACAGATACGCAGTATTTT. The chain employs TRBV24-1 and TRBJ2-3; TRBD2 is a possible D gene (6 bases). This CDR3 region has 15 residues. The V and J ends lost 5 bases and 2 bases respectively, with 13 bases between them. CDR1 and CDR2 from the germline V gene are KGHDR and SFDVKD.

This clone was recorded only once. The V gene is TRBV28, the J gene TRBJ2-5; D is undetermined. CDR3 length: 13 amino acids. With 7 bases removed from V and 1 base from J, the gap between germline ends came to 10 bases. The germline V gene has CDR1 MDHEN and CDR2 SYDVKM. CDR3 region: CASTPSPQETQYF. For the CDR3, the DNA is TGTGCCAGCACCCCAAGCCCCCAAGAGACCCAGTACTTC. The variable domain in full, with the rest retrieved from reference TRBV28 and TRBJ2-5, is DVKVTQSSRYLVKRTGEKVFLECVQDMDHENMFWYRQDPGLGLRLIYFSYDVKMKEKGDIPEGYSVSREKKERFSLILESASTNQTSMYLCASTPSPQETQYFGPGTRLLVL.

V and J are TRBV28 and TRBJ1-1; no clear D gene. Germline CDR1 is MDHEN and CDR2 is SYDVKM. V was pared by 6 bases and J by 5 bases, with 7 bases between. This CDR3 comprises 11 residues. CDR3 sequence: CASSLTTEAFF. CDR3 nucleotides: TGTGCCAGCAGCTTAACAACTGAAGCTTTCTTT.

This clone was recorded once. This chain links TRBV19 with TRBJ1-2; no clear D. The germline gives CDR1 LNHDA, CDR2 SQIVND (reference sequence). CDR3 length equals 13 residues. Trimming removed 4 bases from V and 4 bases from J, with 10 bases in between. The CDR3 region is CASSTVDSYGYTF. DNA for the CDR3: TGTGCCAGTAGTACAGTCGACTCCTATGGCTACACCTTC. Filled out from reference TRBV19 and TRBJ1-2, the complete variable domain reads DGGITQSPKYLFRKEGQNVTLSCEQNLNHDAMYWYRQDPGQGLRLIYYSQIVNDFQKGDIAEGYSVSREKKESFPLTVTSAQKNPTAFYLCASSTVDSYGYTFGSGTRLTVV.